These 30 T cell receptor beta chains came from one sample sequenced in a study of cytotoxic CD8 clonotypes in ibrutinib-treated CLL. The protocol was immunoSEQ multiplex PCR, while the TCRdb copy is restricted to in-frame clones and leaves out a portion. This sample carries about 45,000 clones, roughly 76% of them seen once, and the ten largest clones take more than 10%. The sequenced sample was PBMCs, obtained after 12 months of ibrutinib treatment. The receptors derive from a human donor with chronic lymphocytic leukemia.

In its sample, this clone was seen once. The rearrangement links TRBV5-1 to TRBJ1-2, with a tentative D call TRBD1 (5 bases). CDR1 and CDR2 (germline): SGHRS, YFSETQ. The CDR3 runs 13 residues. The ends were cut back, 4 bases at V and 0 bases at J, with 7 bases in the middle. DNA of the CDR3: TGCGCCAGCAGCCCGACAGCTAACTATGGCTACACCTTC. Protein sequence: CASSPTANYGYTF.

CDR3 amino acids: CASSSTASTDTQYF. The CDR3 DNA reads TGTGCCAGCAGTTCGACAGCTAGCACAGATACGCAGTATTTT. The chain uses TRBV27 and TRBJ2-3, with D perhaps TRBD1 (5 bases). CDR1 MNHEY and CDR2 SMNVEV come from the germline V gene (reference sequence). V lost 4 bases and J 0 bases, leaving 8 bases between the germline ends. CDR3 size: 14 residues.

This clone was observed once. The rearrangement uses TRBV6-5 and TRBJ2-5; a possible D gene is TRBD1 (6 bases). This CDR3 is 13 amino acids long. V was clipped by 6 bases and J by 3 bases, with 11 bases between them. CDR1 MNHEY and CDR2 SVGAGI come from the germline V gene. The CDR3 region has the DNA TGTGCCAGCAGGCTCGCAGGGGAAGAGACCCAGTACTTC. This sequence encodes CASRLAGEETQYF.

The CDR3 nucleotides are TGTGCCTGGAGTGTACAGGGTAGTCAGCCCCAGCATTTT. Translating it yields CAWSVQGSQPQHF. The rearrangement uses TRBV30 and TRBJ1-5; D possibly corresponds to TRBD1 (6 bases). Germline assignment: CDR1 GTSNPN and CDR2 SVGIG (reference sequence). The CDR3 totals 13 residues. The germline V and J ends were trimmed by 0 bases and 6 bases, with 9 bases remaining between them.

The CDR3 spells CASSLLRGREETQYF. DNA of the CDR3: TGTGCCAGCAGCTTACTAAGGGGGCGCGAGGAGACCCAGTACTTC. The chain employs TRBV7-9 and TRBJ2-5, with 7 positions matching TRBD1. CDR1 SEHNR and CDR2 FQNEAQ come from the germline V gene (reference sequence). The CDR3 is 15 residues long. The junction had 8 bases not matched to a gene; V was cut back by 2 bases and J by 5 bases. The complete variable domain, with remaining parts taken from reference TRBV7-9 and TRBJ2-5, reads DTGVSQNPRHKITKRGQNVTFRCDPISEHNRLYWYRQTLGQGPEFLTYFQNEAQLEKSRLLSDRFSAERPKGSFSTLEIQRTEQGDSAMYLCASSLLRGREETQYFGPGTRLLVL.

The chain combines TRBV4-2 with TRBJ2-5, with 11 bases identical to TRBD2. CDR1 is LGHNA, CDR2 YNFKEQ, per germline. The CDR3 extends over 17 amino acids. V dropped 4 bases and J dropped 2; count of bases not matched to a gene: 9. This chain's CDR3 is CASSPTTSGGAQETQYF. CDR3 DNA: TGTGCCAGCAGCCCGACAACTAGCGGGGGAGCTCAAGAGACCCAGTACTTC.

The chain has TRBV30 and TRBJ2-2, with D uncertain. The CDR3 loop spans 14 amino acids. CDR1 is GTSNPN, CDR2 SVGIG, per germline (reference sequence). V was shortened by 0 bases and J by 1 base, with 6 bases between the two germline ends. The CDR3 region has the DNA TGTGCCTGGAGTGTAACAATGAACACCGGGGAGCTGTTTTTT. This translates into CAWSVTMNTGELFF. Combining the CDR3 with reference TRBV30 and TRBJ2-2 gives the whole variable domain SQTIHQWPATLVQPVGSPLSLECTVEGTSNPNLYWYRQAAGRGLQLLFYSVGIGQISSEVPQNLSASRPQDRQFILSSKKLLLSDSGFYLCAWSVTMNTGELFFGEGSRLTVL.

The chain links TRBV4-1 to TRBJ2-5; D remains unclear. The CDR3 is 13 amino acids. Trimming stripped 0 bases from V and 4 bases from J, with 6 bases between. Germline loops: CDR1 MGHRA, CDR2 YSYEKL. Here the CDR3 DNA reads TGCGCCAGCAGCCAAGAGCCAGGAGAGACCCAGTACTTC. Translation gives CASSQEPGETQYF.

The rearrangement uses TRBV6-6 and TRBJ1-1, with 7 positions matching TRBD1. V shed 6 bases and J 1 base; nucleotides not matched to a gene: 5. This CDR3 is 14 amino acids long. Looked up from germline, CDR1 is MNHNY and CDR2 is SVGAGI (reference sequence). The CDR3 coding sequence is TGTGCCAGCAGCTCCGGGACAGCGAACACTGAAGCTTTCTTT. It codes for CASSSGTANTEAFF.

The rearrangement uses TRBV5-5 and TRBJ2-3; TRBD2 agrees at 10 bases. This CDR3 has 13 amino acids. Losses at the gene ends were 4 bases for V and 7 bases for J; bases not matched to a gene: 3. Germline V gene sequence: CDR1 SGHKS, CDR2 YYEKEE (reference sequence). The CDR3 DNA sequence: TGTGCCAGCAGCACAGCGGGGGGGAATACGCAGTATTTT. Encoded protein: CASSTAGGNTQYF. Based on the CDR3 plus reference TRBV5-5 and TRBJ2-3, the full variable domain is DAGVTQSPTHLIKTRGQQVTLRCSPISGHKSVSWYQQVLGQGPQFIFQYYEKEERGRGNFPDRFSARQFPNYSSELNVNALLLGDSALYLCASSTAGGNTQYFGPGTRLTVL.

This clone was seen a few times. The chain couples TRBV19 to TRBJ1-1; no clear D. This CDR3 is 13 amino acids long. V gave up 3 bases and J gave up 7 bases, with 12 bases separating them. Germline values: CDR1 LNHDA, CDR2 SQIVND (reference sequence). The CDR3 reads CASSIGREVEAFF. CDR3 DNA: TGTGCCAGTAGTATCGGACGGGAAGTTGAAGCTTTCTTT.

CDR3 sequence reads: CASSPGLAGETQYF. DNA of the CDR3: TGTGCCAGCTCACCGGGACTAGCGGGGGAGACCCAGTACTTC. The J gene is TRBJ2-5, the V gene TRBV18, with TRBD2 identical over 13 bases. The CDR3 consists of 14 residues. J lost 5 bases, V lost 3 bases, and 0 bases had no gene match. CDR1 KGHSH and CDR2 LQKENI come from the germline V gene.

The chain employs TRBV2 and TRBJ1-2, with a weak D call TRBD1 (5 bases). CDR3 length: 17 residues. V was cut by 3 bases and J by 4 bases, with 21 bases left in between. Germline loops: CDR1 SNHLY, CDR2 FYNNEI. Here the CDR3 reads CASSDLLGKRGAYGYTF. The CDR3 DNA is TGTGCCAGCAGTGACCTCCTGGGGAAAAGAGGGGCCTATGGCTACACCTTC.

The V call is TRBV6-1, the J call TRBJ1-5; D gene uncertain. V was cut by 6 bases and J by 3 bases, with 12 bases left in between. Germline V gives CDR1 MNHNS, CDR2 SASEGT. The CDR3 runs 14 residues. The CDR3 nucleotides are TGTGCCAGCAGCCTAATGGGGTTCAATCAGCCCCAGCATTTT. Protein sequence: CASSLMGFNQPQHF.

This clone was seen only a few times. This chain connects TRBV11-2 to TRBJ2-7; D not certain. Germline CDR1 and CDR2: SGHAT and FQNNGV. With 1 base removed from V and 7 bases from J, the gap between germline ends came to 8 bases. The CDR3 contains 12 residues. CDR3 in amino acids: CASSLGPEEQYF. The CDR3 DNA follows: TGTGCCAGCAGCTTAGGTCCAGAGGAGCAGTACTTC.

CDR3 DNA: TGTGCCAGCAGCTACAGGGGGCACACCGGGGAGCTGTTTTTT. Protein product: CASSYRGHTGELFF. The chain joins TRBV9 to TRBJ2-2; 9 positions match TRBD1. Germline CDR1 and CDR2: SGDLS and YYNGEE. This CDR3 spans 14 amino acids. V gave up 4 bases and J gave up 3 bases; unmatched junction bases: 1.

CDR3 coding DNA: TGTGCCAGCAGCTTAGATGGGTATCGAGCTTTCTTT. This translates into CASSLDGYRAFF. The genes are TRBV7-9 and TRBJ1-1; D remains ambiguous. The CDR3 runs 12 residues. Germline CDR1 is SEHNR and CDR2 is FQNEAQ (reference sequence). Trimming pared 1 base from V and 10 bases from J, leaving 10 bases between.

This clone was detected once. The chain is built from TRBV7-9 and TRBJ1-2; TRBD1 agrees at 8 bases. The CDR3 loop spans 13 amino acids. The junction had 2 bases not matched to a gene; V was cut back by 5 bases and J by 3 bases. Germline V gene data show CDR1 as SEHNR and CDR2 as FQNEAQ (reference sequence). CDR3 amino acids: CASSVQGDYGYTF. CDR3 DNA: TGTGCCAGCAGCGTACAGGGGGACTATGGCTACACCTTC.

A few counts support this clone. V and J are TRBV6-1 and TRBJ1-1; D unresolved. Trimming removed 4 bases from V and 7 bases from J, with 10 bases in between. The CDR3 is made up of 12 amino acids. Germline V gene lookup returns CDR1 MNHNS and CDR2 SASEGT. CDR3 nucleotides: TGTGCCAGCAGTGTAGCAGTTTATGAAGCTTTCTTT. As protein: CASSVAVYEAFF.

The sample holds a few counts of this clone. The chain has TRBV7-9 and TRBJ2-1; D is perhaps TRBD1 (6 bases). Looked up from germline, CDR1 is SEHNR and CDR2 is FQNEAQ (reference sequence). The V gene lost 7 bases and the J gene lost 9 bases, with 19 bases spanning the gap. The CDR3 consists of 14 residues. CDR3 loop: CASTSPGDQGEQFF. The CDR3 region has the DNA TGTGCCAGCACCTCCCCAGGGGACCAAGGTGAGCAGTTCTTC.

The chain joins TRBV6-5 to TRBJ1-1; D remains ambiguous. CDR3 size: 14 residues. Germline assignment: CDR1 MNHEY and CDR2 SVGAGI. The ends were cut back, 2 bases at V and 0 bases at J, with 7 bases in the middle. This CDR3 reads CASSYGEMNTEAFF. As DNA, the CDR3 is TGTGCCAGCAGTTACGGGGAGATGAACACTGAAGCTTTCTTT.

This clone has just a few counts. CDR3 in amino acids: CASGWTENSPLHF. The CDR3 nucleotides read TGTGCTAGTGGCTGGACAGAGAATTCACCCCTCCACTTT. This sequence joins TRBV12-5 and TRBJ1-6; D is perhaps TRBD1 (6 bases). V was shortened by 6 bases and J by 7 bases, with 10 bases between the two germline ends. Looked up from germline, CDR1 is LGHNT and CDR2 is FRNRAP. This CDR3 is 13 amino acids long.

This rearrangement joins TRBV5-6 to TRBJ2-2; 10 positions agree with TRBD2. The germline CDR1 and CDR2 sequences are SGHDT and YYEEEE. CDR3 size: 17 residues. The J segment lost 4 bases and the V segment lost 6 bases, leaving 12 bases of the junction unmatched. The CDR3 DNA sequence: TGTGCCAGCACCTGGACTAGCGGCCTGGGGGGCACCGGGGAGCTGTTTTTT. Encoded protein: CASTWTSGLGGTGELFF.

The chain is built from TRBV9 and TRBJ1-1; 7 bases map to TRBD1. Germline V CDR1 and CDR2: SGDLS, YYNGEE. With 3 bases clipped from V and 1 base from J, the junction kept 9 bases outside the gene matches. The CDR3 covers 16 residues. The CDR3 here is CASSEGTETANTEAFF. The DNA for the CDR3 is TGTGCCAGCAGCGAAGGGACAGAGACGGCGAACACTGAAGCTTTCTTT.

The genes are TRBV10-3 and TRBJ1-1; 8 bases agree with TRBD1. The CDR3 covers 13 residues. J gave up 4 bases and V 10 bases, and 8 bases lay outside the gene matches. The germline V gene has CDR1 ENHRY and CDR2 SYGVKD. The CDR3 DNA is TGTGCCAGCTCGACAGGGGCGAGCACTGAAGCTTTCTTT. This codes for CASSTGASTEAFF.

In nucleotides, the CDR3 is TGTGCCAGCAGTGTGACAGGGGTCGAAAATTCACCCCTCCACTTT. It yields the protein CASSVTGVENSPLHF. This rearrangement joins TRBV6-1 to TRBJ1-6; 8 bases map to TRBD1. Germline V CDR1 and CDR2: MNHNS, SASEGT. Trimming at V came to 4 bases and at J to 7 bases, leaving 6 bases not matched to a gene. The CDR3 loop spans 15 amino acids.

The chain carries TRBV4-1 and TRBJ1-2; TRBD1 matches 7 bases. V lost 1 base and J lost 0; bases outside the gene matches: 2. Germline-derived CDR1 and CDR2 are MGHRA and YSYEKL. The CDR3 totals 15 residues. The chain's CDR3 is CASSQGQGTNYGYTF. The CDR3, as DNA: TGCGCCAGCAGCCAAGGACAGGGCACTAACTATGGCTACACCTTC.

The rearrangement joins TRBV7-2 to TRBJ1-6, with TRBD1 matching over 10 bases. Trimming cost V 0 bases and J 13 bases; bases outside gene matches: 9. CDR1 and CDR2 from the germline V gene are SGHTA and FQGNSA. The CDR3 contains 16 residues. CDR3: CASSLATPGQGFPLHF. The CDR3 region has the DNA TGTGCCAGCAGCTTAGCGACTCCGGGACAGGGGTTCCCCCTCCACTTT.

This clone was detected only once. The V gene is TRBV2, the J gene TRBJ2-7, with 11 bases identical to TRBD2. The germline gives CDR1 SNHLY, CDR2 FYNNEI. The length of the CDR3 is 17 residues. The V segment lost 4 bases and the J segment 2 bases; nucleotides outside the gene matches: 10. Here the CDR3 reads CASSGTSGGLLTYEQYF. In DNA form, the CDR3 reads TGTGCCAGCAGTGGAACTAGCGGGGGCCTATTAACCTACGAGCAGTACTTC.

J is TRBJ2-7 and V is TRBV6-6; D gene ambiguous. Germline values: CDR1 MNHNY, CDR2 SVGAGI (reference sequence). V lost 3 bases to trimming and J lost 0 bases, with 6 bases between them. CDR3 length equals 13 residues. The CDR3 protein is CASSYAGSYEQYF. The CDR3 DNA reads as TGTGCCAGCAGTTATGCAGGCTCCTACGAGCAGTACTTC.